A few counts support the clone carrying this T cell receptor (beta chain). The antigen is not known. This record belongs to a study of a mutant IDH1 vaccine in newly diagnosed glioma. At the level of the study: Patients were given eight vaccinations, scheduled in weeks 1, 3, 5, 7, 11, 15, 19 and 23. Vaccination followed radiotherapy alone by 4-6 weeks, or accompanied temozolomide cycles.

V lost 5 bases and J 5 bases, leaving 10 bases between the germline ends. Germline V CDR1 and CDR2: LNHDA, SQIVND (reference sequence). This CDR3 spans 13 amino acids. The protocol was immunoSEQ multiplex PCR, while the TCRdb copy is restricted to in-frame clones and leaves out a portion. The sample holds some 60,000 clones, roughly 80% seen once. Time point meaning: week 11, during vaccination. Vaccination comprised doses that each held 300 ug of mutant IDH1 20-mer peptide, plus topical imiquimod. This clonotype was sampled from a man aged 30 to 45 with glioma. This material consisted of PBMCs, taken from a glioma patient whose treatment included an IDH1 peptide vaccine. V usage is TRBV19 and J usage is TRBJ1-5; TRBD1 is a possible D gene (6 bases). CDR3 residues: CASSLGGHQPQHF. For the CDR3, the DNA is TGTGCCAGTAGTCTGGGGGGCCATCAGCCCCAGCATTTT.